This T cell receptor beta chain was identified in a study of T-cell memory formation after mild COVID-19. The V gene lost 4 bases and the J gene lost 3 bases, with 13 bases spanning the gap. The CDR3 has 13 amino acids. Looked up from germline, CDR1 is SQVTM and CDR2 is ANQGSEA. MiXCR, applied by TCRdb to the 5' RACE reads, yields one record per CDR3 protein. This sample has hundreds of thousands of distinct CDR3 sequences, with around 28% found just once. This clonotype was obtained from an adult woman who had mild COVID-19 (a few samples of this study predate the infection). Cell type and time point are not known. Specimen: PBMCs or a T cell subset sorted from them (not recorded which). The chain uses TRBV29-1 and TRBJ2-7; a weak D match, TRBD1 (7 bases). As DNA, the CDR3 is TGCAGCGTTGTCCCCAGGGGGGACTACGAGCAGTACTTC. Translation: CSVVPRGDYEQYF.